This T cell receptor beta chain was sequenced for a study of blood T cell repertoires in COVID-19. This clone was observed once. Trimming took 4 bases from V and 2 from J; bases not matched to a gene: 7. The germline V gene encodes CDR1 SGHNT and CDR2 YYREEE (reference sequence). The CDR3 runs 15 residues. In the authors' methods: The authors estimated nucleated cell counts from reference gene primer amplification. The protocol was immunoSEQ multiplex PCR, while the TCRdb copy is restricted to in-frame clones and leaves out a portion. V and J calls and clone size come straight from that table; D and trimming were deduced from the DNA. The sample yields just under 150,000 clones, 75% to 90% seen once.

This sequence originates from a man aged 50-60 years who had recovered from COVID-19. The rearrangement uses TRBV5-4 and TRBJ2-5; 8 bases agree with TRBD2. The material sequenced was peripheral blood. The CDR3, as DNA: TGTGCCAGCAGCCCTCGGGAGGGAACGCAAGAGACCCAGTACTTC. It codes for CASSPREGTQETQYF.